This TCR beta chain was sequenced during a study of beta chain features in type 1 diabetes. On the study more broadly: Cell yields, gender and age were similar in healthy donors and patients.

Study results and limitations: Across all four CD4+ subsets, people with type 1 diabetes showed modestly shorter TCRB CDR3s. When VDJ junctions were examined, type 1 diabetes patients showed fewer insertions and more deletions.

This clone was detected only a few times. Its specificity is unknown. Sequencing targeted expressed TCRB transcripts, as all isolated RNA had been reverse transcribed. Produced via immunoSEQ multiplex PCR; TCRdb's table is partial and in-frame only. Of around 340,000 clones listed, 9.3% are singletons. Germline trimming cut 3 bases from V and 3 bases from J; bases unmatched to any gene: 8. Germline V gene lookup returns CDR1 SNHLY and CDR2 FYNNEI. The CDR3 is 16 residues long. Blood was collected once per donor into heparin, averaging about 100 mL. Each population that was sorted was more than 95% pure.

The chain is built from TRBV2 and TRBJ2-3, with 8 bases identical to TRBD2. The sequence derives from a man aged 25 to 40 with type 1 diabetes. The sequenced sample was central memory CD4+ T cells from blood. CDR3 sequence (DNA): TGTGCCAGCAGTGAGTTGGCGGGGGGAGGGACAGATACGCAGTATTTT. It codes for CASSELAGGGTDTQYF.